This paragraph reports one T cell receptor (beta chain). The antigen is unknown. The data originate from a study of T cell responses to AZD1222 COVID-19 vaccine. Points from the study as a whole: It was only a handful of AZD1222 recipients who were seropositive at baseline. Increased Spike-specific TCR breadth and depth were observed after two AZD1222 doses.

Some clones are missing from TCRdb's copy, which holds only in-frame ones; the method was immunoSEQ multiplex PCR. The sample carries some 120,000 clones, approximately 90% recorded once. Specimen: peripheral blood, collected 28 days after the second AZD1222 dose. This clonotype originated in an adult who received the AZD1222 COVID-19 vaccine.

The CDR3 spells CASTGRGSYNEQFF. CDR3 DNA sequence: TGCGCCAGCACCGGTCGGGGCTCCTACAATGAGCAGTTCTTC. The rearrangement uses TRBV5-1 and TRBJ2-1, with a tentative D call TRBD2 (5 bases). The CDR3 consists of 14 residues. Trimming pared 6 bases from V and 0 bases from J, leaving 10 bases between. Germline-derived CDR1 and CDR2 are SGHRS and YFSETQ. Supplemented by reference TRBV5-1 and TRBJ2-1, the full variable domain reads KAGVTQTPRYLIKTRGQQVTLSCSPISGHRSVSWYQQTPGQGLQFLFEYFSETQRNKGNFPGRFSGRQFSNSRSEMNVSTLELGDSALYLCASTGRGSYNEQFFGPGTRLTVL.